These 3 T cell receptor beta chains originate from one sample sequenced in a study of T-cell memory formation after mild COVID-19. TCRdb itself ran the 5' RACE reads through MiXCR, one entry per CDR3 protein. The top ten hold roughly 21% of the sample, which has under 550,000 distinct CDR3 sequences, more than 15% seen once. Sequenced input: PBMCs or a T cell subset sorted from them (not recorded which). These receptors originate from a man aged 18-30 years who had mild COVID-19 (a few samples of this study predate the infection). Cell type and time point are not known.

As to this clonotype: The junction and the germline gene differ at one end; a read error may be behind it. This rearrangement joins TRBV20-1 to TRBJ2-2, with D possibly matching TRBD2 (5 bases). There are 15 residues in the CDR3. Germline V lookup: CDR1 DFQATT, CDR2 SNEGSKA (reference sequence). The CDR3 coding sequence is TGCAGTGCTAGACCTCCCTTGGGGAACACCGGGGAGCTGATTTTT. It translates to CSARPPLGNTGELIF.

The rearrangement joins TRBV12-3 or TRBV12-4 to TRBJ2-5; D may be TRBD1 (5 bases). The ends were cut back, 1 base at V and 7 bases at J, with 13 bases in the middle. This CDR3 has 14 residues. The CDR3 reads CASSLGVTASTQYF. In DNA, the CDR3 is TGTGCCAGCAGTTTAGGGGTGACAGCGTCGACCCAGTACTTC.

This clonotype was observed a handful of times. A read error may explain this, as a much larger clone is one base away. The chain is built from TRBV2 and TRBJ2-2; 8 positions agree with TRBD1. The germline gives CDR1 SNHLY, CDR2 FYNNEI. The V and J ends lost 6 bases and 6 bases, in that order; junction bases with no gene match: 3. The CDR3 sequence is 13 residues long. CDR3: CASREQGAGELFF. The CDR3 bases are TGTGCCAGCAGGGAACAGGGGGCCGGGGAGCTGTTTTTT.